The rows below give T cell receptor beta chains drawn from one sample of a study of cytomegalovirus exposure and HLA in healthy donors. Some clones are missing from TCRdb's copy, which holds only in-frame ones; the method was immunoSEQ multiplex PCR. Among some 120,000 clones listed, more than 80% were seen once. What was sequenced was PBMCs. These receptors all stem from a man between 40 and 49 years old in good health and CMV-seronegative. Each CDR3 is given with its conserved first and last residue. Each record gives: clone size, J gene, D gene, V gene, CDR3 DNA, CDR3 protein. The D gene is left open where the match is weak. Clone size is shown for a subset of rows, as once, few, many or a class of expanded clone.

clone size: -
J gene: TRBJ2-1
D gene: -
V gene: TRBV29-1
CDR3 DNA: TGCAGCGTTGTTATTTCGGCAGGATTGAGCTCCTACAATGAGCAGTTCTTC
CDR3 protein: CSVVISAGLSSYNEQFF

clone size: -
J gene: TRBJ2-7
D gene: -
V gene: TRBV28
CDR3 DNA: TGTGCCAGCAGTGGGGGGAACGAGCAGTACTTC
CDR3 protein: CASSGGNEQYF

clone size: -
J gene: TRBJ2-1
D gene: -
V gene: TRBV6-5
CDR3 DNA: TGTGCCAGCAGTTACTCGATGGTAGCGGAATACAATGAGCAGTTCTTC
CDR3 protein: CASSYSMVAEYNEQFF

clone size: -
J gene: TRBJ2-1
D gene: TRBD2
V gene: TRBV5-6
CDR3 DNA: TGTGCCAGCAGCTCTCTAGCGGTCTACAATGAGCAGTTCTTC
CDR3 protein: CASSSLAVYNEQFF

clone size: -
J gene: TRBJ2-7
D gene: -
V gene: TRBV6-5
CDR3 DNA: TGTGCCAGCAGTTACCGGGGGGACAGGACCACCTACGAGCAGTACTTC
CDR3 protein: CASSYRGDRTTYEQYF

clone size: -
J gene: TRBJ1-1
D gene: -
V gene: TRBV27
CDR3 DNA: TGTGCCAGCAGCGACAGTTCATGGAACACTGAAGCTTTCTTT
CDR3 protein: CASSDSSWNTEAFF

clone size: once
J gene: TRBJ2-7
D gene: TRBD1
V gene: TRBV15
CDR3 DNA: TGTGCCACCAGCAGGGACAGGGGCGAGCAGTACTTC
CDR3 protein: CATSRDRGEQYF

clone size: -
J gene: TRBJ1-2
D gene: TRBD1
V gene: TRBV29-1
CDR3 DNA: TGCAGCGTCATACAGGGGGCCTATGGCTACACCTTC
CDR3 protein: CSVIQGAYGYTF

clone size: -
J gene: TRBJ1-4
D gene: -
V gene: TRBV5-1
CDR3 DNA: TGCGCCAGCAGCCTCTCAGGGGTTGATGAAAAACTGTTTTTT
CDR3 protein: CASSLSGVDEKLFF

clone size: once
J gene: TRBJ2-7
D gene: TRBD1
V gene: TRBV6-6
CDR3 DNA: TGTGCCAGTAGGGCCGGGACAGGGGGACAATTCTACGAGCAGTACTTC
CDR3 protein: CASRAGTGGQFYEQYF

clone size: -
J gene: TRBJ1-5
D gene: -
V gene: TRBV28
CDR3 DNA: TGTGCCAGCAGTGTAGGGACAATCCATCAGCCCCAGCATTTT
CDR3 protein: CASSVGTIHQPQHF

clone size: -
J gene: TRBJ2-1
D gene: TRBD2
V gene: TRBV4-1
CDR3 DNA: TGCGCCAGCAGCCAGGAAAGACTAGCGACATGGGACAATGAGCAGTTCTTC
CDR3 protein: CASSQERLATWDNEQFF

clone size: -
J gene: TRBJ1-1
D gene: TRBD1
V gene: TRBV19
CDR3 DNA: TGTGCCAGTAGTATTTGGCCCGAAGGGACAGGGGGCACTGAAGCTTTCTTT
CDR3 protein: CASSIWPEGTGGTEAFF

clone size: -
J gene: TRBJ1-2
D gene: TRBD1
V gene: TRBV25-1
CDR3 DNA: TGTGCCAGCAGTGCCCCAGGGGGTAACTATGGCTACACCTTC
CDR3 protein: CASSAPGGNYGYTF

clone size: -
J gene: TRBJ2-7
D gene: TRBD2
V gene: TRBV7-6
CDR3 DNA: TGTGCCAGCAGCAGTCGGACTAGCGGGAACTCCTACGAGCAGTACTTC
CDR3 protein: CASSSRTSGNSYEQYF

clone size: -
J gene: TRBJ1-2
D gene: -
V gene: TRBV5-1
CDR3 DNA: TGCGCCAGCGCCAACTCCCCAGGTCCCTGGAATGGCTACACCTTC
CDR3 protein: CASANSPGPWNGYTF

clone size: -
J gene: TRBJ2-7
D gene: TRBD2
V gene: TRBV7-8
CDR3 DNA: TGTGCCAGCAGCCAGACTAGCGGGGATCCGGGGTACGAGCAGTACTTC
CDR3 protein: CASSQTSGDPGYEQYF

clone size: few
J gene: TRBJ1-4
D gene: -
V gene: TRBV5-1
CDR3 DNA: TGCGCCAGCAGCTCAGCCGGCCCCGGGGAAAAACTGTTTTTT
CDR3 protein: CASSSAGPGEKLFF

clone size: -
J gene: TRBJ1-5
D gene: TRBD1
V gene: TRBV2
CDR3 DNA: TGTGCCAGCAGTCCCGACAGGGGGAATCAGCCCCAGCATTTT
CDR3 protein: CASSPDRGNQPQHF

clone size: -
J gene: TRBJ1-5
D gene: TRBD1
V gene: TRBV28
CDR3 DNA: TGTGCCAGCAGTTACCGGGACAGGGGGAGAAATCAGCCCCAGCATTTT
CDR3 protein: CASSYRDRGRNQPQHF

clone size: once
J gene: TRBJ2-7
D gene: -
V gene: TRBV6-6
CDR3 DNA: TGTGCCAGCAGGTACCCGGATGGGCTCGAGCAGTACTTC
CDR3 protein: CASRYPDGLEQYF

clone size: once
J gene: TRBJ2-2
D gene: -
V gene: TRBV5-8
CDR3 DNA: TGTGCCAGCAGCTCACGGTCCGGGACTGCGAACACCGGGGAGCTGTTTTTT
CDR3 protein: CASSSRSGTANTGELFF

clone size: -
J gene: TRBJ2-3
D gene: TRBD2
V gene: TRBV5-1
CDR3 DNA: TGCGCCAGCAGCCCCCCAAGCGGGACCATACCAGATACGCAGTATTTT
CDR3 protein: CASSPPSGTIPDTQYF

clone size: once
J gene: TRBJ2-2
D gene: TRBD1
V gene: TRBV2
CDR3 DNA: TGTGCCAGCCAGGGGGCTGCCACCGGGGAGCTGTTTTTT
CDR3 protein: CASQGAATGELFF

clone size: -
J gene: TRBJ2-2
D gene: -
V gene: TRBV25-1
CDR3 DNA: TGTGCCAGCAGTGAATATGGGGCCCCAAACACCGGGGAGCTGTTTTTT
CDR3 protein: CASSEYGAPNTGELFF

clone size: -
J gene: TRBJ2-1
D gene: -
V gene: TRBV5-1
CDR3 DNA: TGCGCCAGCAGCTTGGGGGGCGAGTACAATGAGCAGTTCTTC
CDR3 protein: CASSLGGEYNEQFF

clone size: -
J gene: TRBJ1-1
D gene: TRBD1
V gene: TRBV5-1
CDR3 DNA: TGCGCCAGCAGCCTTGACAGGGGGAGGACTGAAGCTTTCTTT
CDR3 protein: CASSLDRGRTEAFF

clone size: -
J gene: TRBJ1-2
D gene: -
V gene: TRBV6-5
CDR3 DNA: TGTGCCAGCAGGACAGGACAGATTGGGGGTTATGGCTACACCTTC
CDR3 protein: CASRTGQIGGYGYTF

clone size: -
J gene: TRBJ2-1
D gene: TRBD1
V gene: TRBV10-3
CDR3 DNA: TGTGCCATCACCCCCAGACAGGGCGGTGAGCAGTTCTTC
CDR3 protein: CAITPRQGGEQFF

clone size: -
J gene: TRBJ2-1
D gene: TRBD2
V gene: TRBV13
CDR3 DNA: TGTGCCAGCAGCTTAGTAAGCGGGGGAGCGAGCTCCTACAATGAGCAGTTCTTC
CDR3 protein: CASSLVSGGASSYNEQFF

clone size: -
J gene: TRBJ1-1
D gene: -
V gene: TRBV6-1
CDR3 DNA: TGTGCCAGCAGCCCTCTCGACAGTGAAGCTTTCTTT
CDR3 protein: CASSPLDSEAFF

clone size: -
J gene: TRBJ2-4
D gene: -
V gene: TRBV18
CDR3 DNA: TGTGCCAGCTCACCTCCAGGCCTAGCCAAAAACATTCAGTACTTC
CDR3 protein: CASSPPGLAKNIQYF

clone size: -
J gene: TRBJ1-2
D gene: TRBD1
V gene: TRBV27
CDR3 DNA: TGTGCCAGCAGTTTATCGGGACAGAACTATGGCTACACCTTC
CDR3 protein: CASSLSGQNYGYTF

clone size: -
J gene: TRBJ1-1
D gene: -
V gene: TRBV2
CDR3 DNA: TGTGCCAGCAGCGGGGGGGGGAACACTGAAGCTTTCTTT
CDR3 protein: CASSGGGNTEAFF

clone size: once
J gene: TRBJ1-1
D gene: -
V gene: TRBV28
CDR3 DNA: TGTGCCAGCAGTTCCGCGACAGCCACCCCGAACACTGAAGCTTTCTTT
CDR3 protein: CASSSATATPNTEAFF

clone size: -
J gene: TRBJ1-3
D gene: -
V gene: TRBV6-5
CDR3 DNA: TGTGCCAGCAGTTACTCCGACGGACACTCTGGAAACACCATATATTTT
CDR3 protein: CASSYSDGHSGNTIYF

clone size: -
J gene: TRBJ1-1
D gene: -
V gene: TRBV18
CDR3 DNA: TGTGCCAGCTCACCACGAGACACAGGGAGGAACACTGAAGCTTTCTTT
CDR3 protein: CASSPRDTGRNTEAFF

clone size: -
J gene: TRBJ1-4
D gene: TRBD1
V gene: TRBV5-1
CDR3 DNA: TGCGCCAGCAGTCCCGGACAGGAAGGGGAAAAACTGTTTTTT
CDR3 protein: CASSPGQEGEKLFF

clone size: -
J gene: TRBJ1-1
D gene: -
V gene: TRBV10-3
CDR3 DNA: TGTGCCATCAGTGAAGGGGCTGAGAACACTGAAGCTTTCTTT
CDR3 protein: CAISEGAENTEAFF

clone size: -
J gene: TRBJ1-2
D gene: -
V gene: TRBV6-5
CDR3 DNA: TGTGCCAGCAGTCTCGTGGCAGGGTCGGGCGACGGCTACACCTTC
CDR3 protein: CASSLVAGSGDGYTF

clone size: -
J gene: TRBJ2-7
D gene: -
V gene: TRBV14
CDR3 DNA: TGTGCCAGCAGCCAAGGGTTCGGCGAGCAGTACTTC
CDR3 protein: CASSQGFGEQYF

clone size: -
J gene: TRBJ2-7
D gene: TRBD1
V gene: TRBV7-9
CDR3 DNA: TGTGCCAGCAGCGCCTTACAGGGGGCAGGATACGAGCAGTACTTC
CDR3 protein: CASSALQGAGYEQYF

clone size: once
J gene: TRBJ1-1
D gene: -
V gene: TRBV28
CDR3 DNA: TGTGCCAGCAGTCTTCCAGGCACTGAAGCTTTCTTT
CDR3 protein: CASSLPGTEAFF

clone size: -
J gene: TRBJ2-1
D gene: TRBD2
V gene: TRBV29-1
CDR3 DNA: TGCAGCGTTGAAGAACGAGCGGGAGTCTACAATGAGCAGTTCTTC
CDR3 protein: CSVEERAGVYNEQFF

clone size: -
J gene: TRBJ1-2
D gene: -
V gene: TRBV5-4
CDR3 DNA: TGTGCCAGCAGCTTGTACACCAGGCTTGACTATGGCTACACCTTC
CDR3 protein: CASSLYTRLDYGYTF

clone size: -
J gene: TRBJ1-4
D gene: -
V gene: TRBV18
CDR3 DNA: TGTGCCAGCTCACCACAGAGGGGGAAGGAAAAACTGTTTTTT
CDR3 protein: CASSPQRGKEKLFF

clone size: -
J gene: TRBJ1-1
D gene: -
V gene: TRBV15
CDR3 DNA: TGTGCCACCAGCAGAAGGCCCAGGGGGAACACTGAAGCTTTCTTT
CDR3 protein: CATSRRPRGNTEAFF

clone size: -
J gene: TRBJ2-3
D gene: TRBD1
V gene: TRBV5-1
CDR3 DNA: TGCGCCAGCAGCTTGGATATGGACAGGGCGGGAGATACGCAGTATTTT
CDR3 protein: CASSLDMDRAGDTQYF

clone size: -
J gene: TRBJ2-1
D gene: TRBD2
V gene: TRBV7-2
CDR3 DNA: TGTGCCAGCAGTTTACTCCGGGACTACTCCTACAATGAGCAGTTCTTC
CDR3 protein: CASSLLRDYSYNEQFF

clone size: few
J gene: TRBJ1-2
D gene: TRBD1
V gene: TRBV28
CDR3 DNA: TGTGCCAGCAGCCTACCCGGACAGGCGGTCTATGGCTACACCTTC
CDR3 protein: CASSLPGQAVYGYTF

clone size: -
J gene: TRBJ1-4
D gene: TRBD1
V gene: TRBV14
CDR3 DNA: TGTGCCAGCAGCTATCTGGGGACAGCTGAAAAACTGTTTTTT
CDR3 protein: CASSYLGTAEKLFF

clone size: -
J gene: TRBJ2-1
D gene: -
V gene: TRBV10-1
CDR3 DNA: TGCGCCAGCAGTGGCAGGGCGGAATCCTACAATGAGCAGTTCTTC
CDR3 protein: CASSGRAESYNEQFF

clone size: -
J gene: TRBJ2-1
D gene: -
V gene: TRBV11-2
CDR3 DNA: TGTGCCAGCAGCTTGGTGTTGAGGGCCGAGGACAATGAGCAGTTCTTC
CDR3 protein: CASSLVLRAEDNEQFF

clone size: once
J gene: TRBJ1-5
D gene: -
V gene: TRBV28
CDR3 DNA: TGTGCCAGCAGTAACGGGGGGGTTTGGTCCCAGCATTTT
CDR3 protein: CASSNGGVWSQHF